The 22 T cell receptor beta chains listed next were all sequenced from one sample in a study of CD8 T cells in ankylosing spondylitis. TCRdb re-called the 5' RACE reads with MiXCR, one entry per CDR3 protein. The sample contains around 770,000 distinct CDR3 sequences, around 17% of which appear only once. Study results and limitations: Characteristic, it appeared, of ankylosing spondylitis blood was a TCR beta motif of eight highly homologous variants.

What these receptors recognize is not known. The sequenced material came from blood, either unsorted or a sorted T cell fraction (not recorded which). These receptors all come from a male donor with ankylosing spondylitis.

Only a few counts were recorded for this clonotype. The V gene is TRBV5-1, the J gene TRBJ2-1, with a tentative D call TRBD2 (7 bases). V was shortened by 4 bases and J by 4 bases, with 18 bases between the two germline ends. Germline loops: CDR1 SGHRS, CDR2 YFSETQ. The CDR3 has 16 amino acids. Written as DNA, the CDR3 is TGCGCCAGCAGCGTGGGCCGGGGGGCTGGTTACAATGAGCAGTTCTTC. Amino acids: CASSVGRGAGYNEQFF.

In its sample, this clonotype was seen many times. The chain is built from TRBV28 and TRBJ2-1; the match to TRBD2 covers 10 bases. Germline V gene data show CDR1 as MDHEN and CDR2 as SYDVKM. The J segment lost 5 bases and the V segment lost 6 bases, leaving 7 bases of the junction unmatched. The length of the CDR3 is 15 residues. Written as DNA, the CDR3 is TGTGCCAGCAGCCCTAGCGGGAGCGAGCACAATGAGCAGTTCTTC. It translates to CASSPSGSEHNEQFF.

The chain carries TRBV12-3 or TRBV12-4 and TRBJ1-1; D is ambiguous. Trimming removed 4 bases at V and 1 base at J, with 7 bases between. The CDR3 runs 13 residues. The CDR3 loop is CASSWSGNTEAFF. The CDR3, as DNA: TGTGCCAGCAGTTGGTCGGGGAACACTGAAGCTTTCTTT.

The chain combines TRBV5-1 with TRBJ2-7; D might be TRBD2 (6 bases). The V end was cut by 0 bases, the J end by 4 bases, with 11 bases between. The CDR3 spans 14 residues. The V gene's germline CDR1 is SGHRS and CDR2 YFSETQ. The CDR3 protein is CASSLDGRKYEQYF. The CDR3 DNA reads TGCGCCAGCAGCTTGGACGGGAGAAAATACGAGCAGTACTTC.

Many counts were recorded for this clonotype. The chain carries TRBV29-1 and TRBJ2-1; 9 nucleotides match TRBD2. Germline lookup yields CDR1 SQVTM and CDR2 ANQGSEA. The ends lost 3 bases at V and 9 bases at J; junction bases unmatched: 12. CDR3 size: 15 residues. This CDR3 is CSVELSGGRAREQFF. The CDR3 DNA follows: TGCAGCGTTGAGTTATCTGGCGGGAGGGCCCGTGAGCAGTTCTTC.

This rearrangement joins TRBV7-8 to TRBJ2-1, with D possibly called TRBD1 or TRBD2 (5 bases each). The CDR3 is 17 residues long. Trimming pared 1 base from V and 0 bases from J, leaving 13 bases between. CDR1 and CDR2 from the germline V gene are SGHVS and FQNEAQ. The DNA of the CDR3 is TGTGCCAGCAGCTTAGTCCCCGCAGGGAGCTCCTACAATGAGCAGTTCTTC. It codes for CASSLVPAGSSYNEQFF. Full variable domain (rest looked up from reference TRBV7-8 and TRBJ2-1): GAGVSQSPRYKVAKRGQDVALRCDPISGHVSLFWYQQALGQGPEFLTYFQNEAQLDKSGLPSDRFFAERPEGSVSTLKIQRTQQEDSAVYLCASSLVPAGSSYNEQFFGPGTRLTVL.

This clonotype was seen a few times. The rearrangement joins TRBV20-1 to TRBJ2-1; 10 bases line up with TRBD2. Germline trimming cut 6 bases from V and 4 bases from J; bases unmatched to any gene: 15. The length of the CDR3 is 17 residues. Germline values: CDR1 DFQATT, CDR2 SNEGSKA (reference sequence). The CDR3 DNA reads as TGCAGTGCCACGGCACCCGGGGGACTAGCGCCTTACAATGAGCAGTTCTTC. It codes for CSATAPGGLAPYNEQFF.

This clonotype was detected only a few times. The chain combines TRBV5-1 with TRBJ1-1; 7 nucleotides line up with TRBD1. The germline V gene has CDR1 SGHRS and CDR2 YFSETQ. This CDR3 has 14 amino acids. Trimming cost V 1 base and J 5 bases; bases outside gene matches: 5. CDR3 amino acids: CASSLQRGRTEAFF. The CDR3 DNA sequence: TGCGCCAGCAGCTTGCAGAGGGGGCGGACTGAAGCTTTCTTT. Full variable domain (remainder filled in from reference TRBV5-1 and TRBJ1-1): KAGVTQTPRYLIKTRGQQVTLSCSPISGHRSVSWYQQTPGQGLQFLFEYFSETQRNKGNFPGRFSGRQFSNSRSEMNVSTLELGDSALYLCASSLQRGRTEAFFGQGTRLTVV.

CDR3 DNA: TGTGCCAGCAGGCGGGCGGCTGCTAGCTCCTACGAGCAGTACTTC. It specifies CASRRAAASSYEQYF. The chain links TRBV5-6 to TRBJ2-7, with a possible D match to TRBD2 (5 bases). Germline values: CDR1 SGHDT, CDR2 YYEEEE. V lost 5 bases, J lost 0 bases, and 15 bases lay in between. The CDR3 runs to 15 residues.

This clonotype was counted between two and nine times. CDR3 in DNA: TGCAGCGTTGTCCAGGGGGATCGTGGCTACACCTTC. Translated, it gives CSVVQGDRGYTF. This chain links TRBV29-1 with TRBJ1-2, with 7 bases lining up with TRBD1. The CDR3 runs to 12 residues. Germline assignment: CDR1 SQVTM and CDR2 ANQGSEA. After removal of 4 bases from V and 7 bases from J, the junction contained 6 bases not matched to a gene.

The chain couples TRBV20-1 to TRBJ1-5; a possible D gene is TRBD1 (6 bases). Trimming stripped 3 bases from V and 9 bases from J, with 12 bases between. The CDR3 totals 12 residues. CDR1 is DFQATT and CDR2 is SNEGSKA in the germline V gene (reference sequence). For the CDR3, the DNA is TGCAGTGCTAGGTCAGGGGACCGGCCCCAGCATTTT. It yields the protein CSARSGDRPQHF.

This chain uses TRBV10-3 with TRBJ2-1; TRBD2 agrees at 9 bases. Trimming took 3 bases from V and 4 from J; bases not matched to a gene: 4. Per the germline V gene, CDR1 is ENHRY and CDR2 is SYGVKD. The CDR3 sequence is 15 residues long. In DNA form, the CDR3 reads TGTGCCATCAGTGAAATGACTAGCGGATACAATGAGCAGTTCTTC. Translating it yields CAISEMTSGYNEQFF.

This rearrangement joins TRBV7-8 to TRBJ2-1, with 9 positions matching TRBD1. This CDR3 comprises 16 residues. Germline assignment: CDR1 SGHVS and CDR2 FQNEAQ. The junction had 4 bases not matched to a gene; V was cut back by 0 bases and J by 4 bases. DNA of the CDR3: TGTGCCAGCAGCTTAGCGGGACAGGGCCCATACAATGAGCAGTTCTTC. This sequence encodes CASSLAGQGPYNEQFF.

The V and J genes are TRBV27 and TRBJ2-2; a weak D match, TRBD1 (5 bases). This CDR3 is 17 amino acids long. From germline, CDR1 is MNHEY and CDR2 SMNVEV (reference sequence). The V gene lost 5 bases and the J gene lost 5 bases, with 21 bases spanning the gap. CDR3 nucleotide sequence: TGTGCCAGCAGTCCCAACCCGGCGACAGTACAGACCGGGGAGCTGTTTTTT. Its protein is CASSPNPATVQTGELFF.

This clonotype has only a few counts. This chain joins TRBV12-3 or TRBV12-4 and TRBJ2-3; a weak D match, TRBD2 (6 bases). V lost 6 bases, J lost 0 bases, and 13 bases lay in between. CDR3 size: 15 residues. CDR3 sequence (DNA): TGTGCCAGCAGCCTTCGGGAGACTAGCACAGATACGCAGTATTTT. This codes for CASSLRETSTDTQYF.

This clonotype was recorded at least ten times. The gene calls are TRBV28 and TRBJ2-4; TRBD2 agrees at 7 bases. Germline V gene sequence: CDR1 MDHEN, CDR2 SYDVKM. This CDR3 contains 16 residues. V was pared by 2 bases and J by 0 bases, with 4 bases of the junction left unmatched. CDR3 nucleotides: TGTGCCAGCAGTTTACTAGCGGACTTAGCCAAAAACATTCAGTACTTC. Amino acids: CASSLLADLAKNIQYF.

V is TRBV5-1 and J is TRBJ1-2, with 8 bases aligning to TRBD1. The ends lost 7 bases at V and 9 bases at J; junction bases unmatched: 11. This CDR3 is built from 13 residues. Germline CDR1 reads SGHRS; CDR2 reads YFSETQ. The chain's CDR3 is CASGPGQGVRYTF. CDR3 in DNA: TGCGCCAGCGGCCCCGGACAGGGAGTACGCTACACCTTC.

This clonotype was seen a handful of times. J is TRBJ2-7 and V is TRBV6-1; TRBD2 matches 9 bases. The J segment lost 5 bases and the V segment lost 5 bases, leaving 7 bases of the junction unmatched. Germline V gives CDR1 MNHNS, CDR2 SASEGT. The CDR3 totals 14 residues. CDR3: CASSSSGSVDEQYF. The DNA for the CDR3 is TGTGCCAGCAGTAGTAGCGGGAGTGTGGACGAGCAGTACTTC.

The rearrangement uses TRBV15 and TRBJ2-5, with 10 bases matching TRBD2. The germline CDR1 and CDR2 sequences are LNHNV and YYDKDF (reference sequence). V shed 2 bases, J shed 3 bases, and the junction held 3 bases outside the gene matches. The CDR3 contains 15 residues. CDR3 bases: TGTGCCACCAGCAGACCGGGACTAGCGAAAGAGACCCAGTACTTC. Its protein is CATSRPGLAKETQYF. Full variable domain (outside the CDR3, taken from reference TRBV15 and TRBJ2-5): DAMVIQNPRYQVTQFGKPVTLSCSQTLNHNVMYWYQQKSSQAPKLLFHYYDKDFNNEADTPDNFQSRRPNTSFCFLDIRSPGLGDTAMYLCATSRPGLAKETQYFGPGTRLLVL.

A few counts support this clonotype. The gene calls are TRBV5-1 and TRBJ1-2; no reliable D call. The CDR3 is made up of 15 amino acids. The germline gives CDR1 SGHRS, CDR2 YFSETQ. V shed 5 bases and J shed 0 bases, with 14 bases lying between them. The DNA for the CDR3 is TGCGCCAGCAGGTTAGACCAAGCCACTAACTATGGCTACACCTTC. Translated: CASRLDQATNYGYTF.

The V and J genes are TRBV27 and TRBJ1-1; TRBD1 agrees at 7 bases. CDR1 and CDR2 (germline): MNHEY, SMNVEV (reference sequence). V lost 5 bases, J lost 3 bases, and 6 bases stayed unmatched. The CDR3 has 14 residues. The chain's CDR3 is CASSETGRDTEAFF. The DNA for the CDR3 is TGTGCCAGCAGTGAGACAGGGAGGGACACTGAAGCTTTCTTT.

The chain couples TRBV5-1 to TRBJ2-7, with 7 bases that match TRBD1. The V segment lost 4 bases and the J segment 4 bases; nucleotides outside the gene matches: 8. This CDR3 spans 14 amino acids. CDR1 is SGHRS, CDR2 YFSETQ, per germline. The CDR3 nucleotides read TGCGCCAGCAGCCCTCCAGGGACAGAGTACGAGCAGTACTTC. Protein sequence: CASSPPGTEYEQYF.